This T cell receptor beta chain was sequenced for a study of T-cell memory formation after mild COVID-19. Turning to the study itself: Clusters were largely donor specific. General study points: Clones which contracted sat mainly in CM and EM if CD4+, and in EMRA if CD8+. Clones shrinking between day 15 and 85 showed a balanced CD4/CD8 split, and those that grew later tilted toward CD4+.

Germline CDR1 and CDR2: MNHEY and SMNVEV (reference sequence). The junction had 9 bases not matched to a gene; V was cut back by 5 bases and J by 0 bases. This CDR3 is 16 amino acids long. Constant-segment primers served in 5'RACE that generated TCR alpha and TCR beta cDNA libraries bearing sample barcodes and UMIs. In TCRdb, the 5' RACE reads were re-called with MiXCR into one record per CDR3 protein. The sample lists around 320,000 distinct CDR3 sequences, 13% to 15% seen once, with roughly 21% in the top ten. Comment on this clonotype: No antigen is known for it.

The sequencing sample was made of PBMCs or a T cell subset sorted from them (not recorded which). The sequence was collected from a man aged 18 to 29 who had mild COVID-19 (a few samples of this study predate the infection). Cell type and time point are not known. The chain links TRBV27 to TRBJ1-2; 7 nucleotides align to TRBD1. CDR3 region: CASSTLRDRPNYGYTF. CDR3 bases: TGTGCCAGCAGTACTCTAAGGGACAGACCTAACTATGGCTACACCTTC.